This TCR beta chain was observed in a study of blood T cell repertoires in COVID-19 (dated by TCRdb to the early 2020s). As for the study more broadly: Collaborator samples came from the United States, Italy and Spain and covered acute and convalescent phases of COVID-19. The material from the prospective study consisted of cDNA or gDNA derived from T cells, B-cell-depleted T cells, or PBMCs. Nearly every sample came with metadata listing a de-identified subject ID, COVID-19 status, age in years and sex. The repertoires were made available in a free public database intended to serve as a resource for research on the immune response to SARS-CoV-2. Where HLA class I and class II types were available, the types were taken from metadata supplied by the sample provider, not from assay-based typing. Subjects who had been exposed to COVID-19, were actively infected with it, or had recovered from it provided the deeply sampled blood TCRbeta repertoires that made up the dataset. The samples were drawn from the first 160 participants of the ongoing ImmuneRACE study and from roughly 1,300 subjects provided by 6 global collaborators. Overall study outcomes, separate from this receptor: Clinical and demographic metadata were provided uncurated, with the amount varying by source and participant.

Taken from cysteine to phenylalanine, the CDR3 has 15 residues. The entry retains the CDR3 DNA only, 45 bases that are in frame from base 1. Based on the germline V gene (reference sequence), the CDR1 and CDR2 sequences are LNHDA and SQIVND. Relative to germline, V is 5 bases shorter and J is 4 bases shorter, with 15 bases between their ends. Each collaborating institution followed its own protocols to collect whole blood in K2EDTA tubes. For TCRbeta analysis, collaborators shipped samples in one of three forms: frozen whole blood, isolated PBMCs, or DNA extracted from either of those sample types. TCRbeta CDR3 regions were amplified from genomic DNA by means of the immunoSEQ Assay, a bias-controlled multiplex PCR. As for the original processing: Within the assay, amplification of reference gene primers was used to estimate how many nucleated cells each sample contained. Sequence reads were collapsed and filtered to measure the absolute abundance of every unique TCRbeta CDR3 rearrangement. For each sample, productive Simpson clonality was calculated as the square root of Simpson's diversity index across productive rearrangements. Imported from immuneACCESS, the table was reduced by TCRdb to in-frame sequences with V and J called. These copies leave out some clones; in studies compared against another copy, an unresolved V gene accounts for under half, and the cause of the remainder is not known. The D gene and trimming were derived from the DNA, and the V and J assignments and clone size from that table. Across this sample there are under 8,500 clones, with roughly nine tenths seen only once. About 9.4% of the sample belongs to the ten largest clones.

About this clone itself: Its antigen is currently not known. No much larger clone is present one base from it, and per-base qualities are unavailable.

The sequence joins TRBV19 to TRBJ1-3, with the D segment identity uncertain. The clonotype comes from a man in his sixties or seventies with active COVID-19. Material for sequencing was peripheral blood. The CDR3 amino acid sequence is: CASSAPQLGGNTIYF. At the DNA level, the sequence is TGTGCCAGTAGTGCCCCCCAGTTGGGCGGAAACACCATATATTTT.